One sample yielded the 5 T cell receptor beta chains listed below, sequenced in a study of T cells in Graves' hyperthyroidism and ophthalmopathy. Regions amplified from RNA transcripts were the TCR beta CDR3 regions. The TCR CDR3 first-round RT-PCR relied on the HTBI primer set. In TCRdb, the multiplex PCR reads were re-called with MiXCR into one record per CDR3 protein. The sample yields about 400,000 distinct CDR3 sequences, roughly an eighth seen once. The material sequenced was blood. The receptors were gathered from a woman younger than 35 with Graves' hyperthyroidism.

This clonotype has a count of ten or more. As DNA, the CDR3 is TGTGCCAGCAGCTTAGTTGGGGGGGCGGGGGAGACCCAGTACTTC. Residues: CASSLVGGAGETQYF. The V and J genes are TRBV11-2 and TRBJ2-5; tentatively, D is TRBD2 (7 bases). Trimming removed 1 base at V and 5 bases at J, with 14 bases between. The CDR3 totals 15 residues. Germline V gives CDR1 SGHAT, CDR2 FQNNGV. The full variable domain, rest sourced from reference TRBV11-2 and TRBJ2-5, is EAGVAQSPRYKIIEKRQSVAFWCNPISGHATLYWYQQILGQGPKLLIQFQNNGVVDDSQLPKDRFSAERLKGVDSTLKIQPAKLEDSAVYLCASSLVGGAGETQYFGPGTRLLVL.

This clonotype was counted at least ten times. This chain uses TRBV28 with TRBJ2-7; maybe TRBD1 (5 bases). This CDR3 is 16 amino acids long. Germline V CDR1 and CDR2: MDHEN, SYDVKM. Trimming removed 6 bases from V and 5 bases from J, with 23 bases in between. Here the CDR3 DNA reads TGTGCCAGCAGCTCCGAAGGCAGGACATTCGGAGACGAGCAGTACTTC. This gives the protein CASSSEGRTFGDEQYF.

This clonotype was seen repeatedly, ten times or more. Here the CDR3 reads CASSPDRATQYF. The CDR3 DNA sequence: TGTGCCAGCAGCCCGGACAGGGCGACGCAGTATTTT. The chain has TRBV11-1 and TRBJ2-3; 8 bases line up with TRBD1. J was trimmed by 9 bases and V by 5 bases; bases with no gene match: 4. This CDR3 is 12 amino acids long. CDR1 is SGHAT and CDR2 is FQDESV in the germline V gene (reference sequence).

This clonotype has just a few counts. This chain uses TRBV20-1 with TRBJ1-6; D uncertain. V lost 0 bases, J lost 0 bases, and 18 bases lay in between. The CDR3 contains 19 residues. Germline values: CDR1 DFQATT, CDR2 SNEGSKA (reference sequence). DNA for the CDR3: TGCAGTGCTAGAGATCTACCGGGGAGGGCGAGCTCCTATAATTCACCCCTCCACTTT. The encoded protein is CSARDLPGRASSYNSPLHF.

This clonotype was counted only a few times. The V call is TRBV7-3, the J call TRBJ2-3; 7 positions agree with TRBD1. The CDR3 spans 14 residues. The germline gives CDR1 SGHTA, CDR2 FQGTGA. The J segment lost 4 bases and the V segment lost 2 bases, leaving 3 bases of the junction unmatched. The CDR3 nucleotides are TGTGCCAGCAGCTTAGGACAGGTCGCAGATACGCAGTATTTT. Protein: CASSLGQVADTQYF.